These T cell receptor beta chains were read from a single sample in a study of T cell changes during pregnancy in multiple sclerosis. Sequencing was performed with immunoSEQ multiplex PCR; in TCRdb, only in-frame clones are kept and a portion is missing. Of tens of thousands of clones listed, 85% to 95% are singletons. The sample consisted of CD4+ T cells from peripheral blood mononuclear cells, taken after pregnancy. The receptors derive from a female donor with multiple sclerosis, enrolled in a pregnancy study. The CDR3 runs from the conserved cysteine through the conserved F or W. A D gene is named only where the DNA matches it firmly. Clone sizes are given selectively: once, few, many, or a class where the clone is expanded.

cdr3_aa,cdr3_nt,v_call,j_call,clone_size,d_call
CANNDALRDYEQYF,TGTGCCAACAACGATGCCCTGCGGGACTACGAGCAGTACTTC,TRBV4-2,TRBJ2-7,-,-
CASSRDRPTPSSYNEQFF,TGCGCCAGCAGCCGGGACAGGCCTACCCCGAGCTCCTACAATGAGCAGTTCTTC,TRBV10-1,TRBJ2-1,-,TRBD1
CASSTGLVGTGELFF,TGTGCCAGCAGCACAGGACTAGTGGGGACCGGGGAGCTGTTTTTT,TRBV9,TRBJ2-2,-,TRBD2
CSVGAGSFQETQYF,TGCAGCGTGGGAGCGGGGTCCTTCCAAGAGACCCAGTACTTC,TRBV29-1,TRBJ2-5,-,TRBD2
CASKGTLRTITDTQYF,TGTGCCAGCAAGGGCACCCTCCGGACTATCACAGATACGCAGTATTTT,TRBV28,TRBJ2-3,once,-
CASSLGRVRNQPQHF,TGTGCCAGCAGCTTGGGCAGGGTGAGGAATCAGCCCCAGCATTTT,TRBV5-8,TRBJ1-5,few,-
CASRGTGGYGYTF,TGTGCCAGCAGGGGTACAGGGGGCTATGGCTACACCTTC,TRBV2,TRBJ1-2,many,TRBD1
CASSSQDSSGNTIYF,TGTGCCAGCAGTTCTCAAGACAGCTCTGGAAACACCATATATTTT,TRBV28,TRBJ1-3,-,-
CSVRQGVTDTQYF,TGCAGCGTTCGACAGGGGGTAACAGATACGCAGTATTTT,TRBV29-1,TRBJ2-3,-,TRBD1
CASSDGQGKAGNTIYF,TGTGCCAGCAGCGACGGACAGGGTAAAGCGGGAAACACCATATATTTT,TRBV5-4,TRBJ1-3,-,TRBD1
CASRGKGVGELFF,TGTGCCAGCAGAGGAAAAGGGGTCGGGGAGCTGTTTTTT,TRBV14,TRBJ2-2,-,-
CASSFLASYNEQFF,TGTGCCAGCAGCTTTCTAGCGAGCTACAATGAGCAGTTCTTC,TRBV7-2,TRBJ2-1,-,-
CASSYGQAKNYGYTF,TGCGCCAGCAGCTACGGACAGGCAAAAAACTATGGCTACACCTTC,TRBV5-1,TRBJ1-2,-,TRBD1
CASSVSTSIRHDEQFF,TGTGCCAGCAGCGTCTCAACTAGCATACGTCACGATGAGCAGTTCTTC,TRBV9,TRBJ2-1,-,-
CASSLSWTGLQPQHF,TGTGCCAGCAGTTTAAGCTGGACAGGGCTGCAGCCCCAGCATTTT,TRBV27,TRBJ1-5,-,TRBD1
CASSQLAGAELFF,TGTGCCAGCAGCCAACTAGCGGGAGCGGAGCTGTTTTTT,TRBV14,TRBJ2-2,-,TRBD2
CASSLTGGTSGYTF,TGTGCCAGCAGTCTGACAGGGGGAACGAGTGGCTACACCTTC,TRBV14,TRBJ1-2,-,TRBD1
CASSLSSTDTQYF,TGCGCCAGCAGCTTGTCGTCCACAGATACGCAGTATTTT,TRBV5-1,TRBJ2-3,-,-
CASSPGTSGEQETQYF,TGTGCCAGCAGCCCCGGGACTAGCGGAGAACAAGAGACCCAGTACTTC,TRBV11-3,TRBJ2-5,once,TRBD2
CASRLDRIAKNIQYF,TGTGCCAGCAGATTGGACAGAATAGCCAAAAACATTCAGTACTTC,TRBV2,TRBJ2-4,-,-
CASSLDAGYGYTF,TGTGCCAGCAGCTTGGATGCAGGGTATGGCTACACCTTC,TRBV5-4,TRBJ1-2,-,-
CASSMNVGVGNTIYF,TGTGCCAGTAGTATGAACGTAGGGGTCGGAAACACCATATATTTT,TRBV19,TRBJ1-3,-,-
CASSAGLANYEQYF,TGTGCCAGCAGCGCAGGACTAGCCAACTACGAGCAGTACTTC,TRBV9,TRBJ2-7,-,TRBD2
CASTRGHGVYEQYF,TGTGCCAGCACCAGGGGTCATGGGGTCTACGAGCAGTACTTC,TRBV6-5,TRBJ2-7,-,-
CASSIKGLSAGELFF,TGTGCCAGCAGCATTAAGGGACTCTCCGCCGGGGAGCTGTTTTTT,TRBV7-9,TRBJ2-2,-,-
CASSPGGQIKPQHF,TGTGCCAGCAGCCCAGGGGGGCAAATCAAGCCCCAGCATTTT,TRBV28,TRBJ1-5,-,TRBD1
CASSYPPRSAEYF,TGTGCCAGCAGTTATCCGCCCCGGAGTGCGGAGTACTTC,TRBV11-2,TRBJ2-7,-,-
CATSRVGVDTQYF,TGTGCCACCAGCAGAGTCGGGGTAGATACGCAGTATTTT,TRBV15,TRBJ2-3,-,-
CASSLNAPHRAGATNGYTF,TGTGCCAGCAGTTTAAACGCGCCTCACAGGGCAGGGGCTACTAATGGCTACACCTTC,TRBV28,TRBJ1-2,-,-
CASKGRGYGYTF,TGTGCCAGCAAGGGGCGGGGCTATGGCTACACCTTC,TRBV21-1,TRBJ1-2,-,-
CASSLAAGGGYTF,TGTGCCAGCAGCTTAGCGGCAGGGGGTGGCTACACCTTC,TRBV11-2,TRBJ1-2,once,TRBD1
CASRKTGTSGLVEFF,TGTGCCAGCAGGAAGACCGGGACTAGCGGCCTCGTGGAGTTCTTC,TRBV2,TRBJ2-1,-,TRBD2
CASSLVLSGSNGEQFF,TGTGCCAGCAGCTTAGTTTTAAGCGGGAGCAACGGTGAGCAGTTCTTC,TRBV11-3,TRBJ2-1,-,TRBD2
CASSPVIAGYEQYF,TGTGCCAGCTCACCAGTGATAGCGGGGTACGAGCAGTACTTC,TRBV18,TRBJ2-7,-,TRBD2
CASTVRTGGTRTGELFF,TGTGCCAGCACCGTTAGGACAGGGGGCACGAGAACCGGGGAGCTGTTTTTT,TRBV2,TRBJ2-2,-,TRBD1
CASSIDAPGQGRTEAFF,TGTGCCAGTAGTATAGACGCTCCGGGACAGGGGCGGACTGAAGCTTTCTTT,TRBV19,TRBJ1-1,-,TRBD1
CASSFGLAGALNTGELFF,TGCGCCAGCAGCTTTGGACTAGCGGGAGCTTTGAACACCGGGGAGCTGTTTTTT,TRBV5-1,TRBJ2-2,-,TRBD2
CSARNHRQDGETNEKLFF,TGCAGCGCCCGAAACCATCGACAGGATGGAGAAACTAATGAAAAACTGTTTTTT,TRBV29-1,TRBJ1-4,-,-
CASSLGVGLAGISGYTF,TGTGCCAGCAGCTTGGGAGTGGGTCTGGCAGGGATCAGTGGCTACACCTTC,TRBV5-8,TRBJ1-2,-,-
CASSLRTGAPTNYGYTF,TGTGCCAGCAGCCTTCGGACAGGAGCACCCACTAACTATGGCTACACCTTC,TRBV28,TRBJ1-2,-,TRBD1
CASRIGGLRSSYEQYF,TGTGCCAGCAGGATAGGGGGTTTGAGAAGCTCCTACGAGCAGTACTTC,TRBV28,TRBJ2-7,-,-
CASIPEGAGANVLTF,TGTGCCAGTATCCCTGAGGGGGCTGGGGCCAACGTCCTGACTTTC,TRBV19,TRBJ2-6,-,-
CASSFARLAGSSYEQYF,TGCGCCAGCAGCTTTGCCCGACTAGCGGGAAGCTCCTACGAGCAGTACTTC,TRBV5-1,TRBJ2-7,-,TRBD2